The 20 T cell receptor beta chains below all came from one sample that was sequenced in a study of CD4 T cells in relation to SARS-CoV-2 and coronaviruses. Generated by immunoSEQ multiplex PCR, the TCRdb table keeps only in-frame clones and is missing some. The sample shows some 42,000 clones, 88% of them seen only once. The sequenced sample was memory CD4+ T cells from PBMCs. These receptors were obtained from an adult with COVID-19.

This clone appeared once. This sequence joins TRBV7-3 and TRBJ2-5; 10 bases are a match to TRBD2. Germline V gene sequence: CDR1 SGHTA, CDR2 FQGTGA. The CDR3 length is 14 residues. The V gene end was trimmed by 1 base and the J gene end by 12 bases; junction bases not matched to a gene: 8. CDR3 bases: TGTGCCAGCAGCTTAATCGCTAGCGGGGGCCCTAAGTACTTC. Residues: CASSLIASGGPKYF.

The chain employs TRBV30 and TRBJ2-2; perhaps TRBD1 as D (7 bases). Deletions cut 1 base from V and 1 base from J, with 16 bases between. Germline V gene sequence: CDR1 GTSNPN, CDR2 SVGIG (reference sequence). CDR3 length: 17 residues. CDR3 DNA sequence: TGTGCCTGGAGTGGGGACTTGAACAGGGGGAACACCGGGGAGCTGTTTTTT. Protein: CAWSGDLNRGNTGELFF.

This chain joins TRBV7-2 and TRBJ1-2; 7 positions agree with TRBD1. Germline CDR1 and CDR2: SGHTA and FQGNSA. The CDR3 is 15 residues long. Unmatched junction bases numbered 14, after V lost 5 bases and J lost 8 bases. The CDR3 bases are TGTGCCAGCAGCGCGTACACAGGGGCTCGGGGCGGCTACACCTTC. Translating gives CASSAYTGARGGYTF.

This rearrangement joins TRBV27 to TRBJ1-1, with TRBD1 matching 7 bases. CDR1 is MNHEY and CDR2 is SMNVEV in the germline V gene (reference sequence). The CDR3 length is 14 residues. The ends lost 2 bases at V and 5 bases at J; junction bases unmatched: 5. DNA of the CDR3: TGTGCCAGCAGTTTAGCAGGGGGGCGGACTGAAGCTTTCTTT. It codes for CASSLAGGRTEAFF.

The CDR3 region has the DNA TGTGCCAGCAGTTGGGGAGCGGGGCAGTATTTT. The encoded protein is CASSWGAGQYF. The chain has TRBV12-3 or TRBV12-4 and TRBJ2-3; TRBD2 is a possible D gene (6 bases). This CDR3 has 11 residues. With 4 bases removed from V and 11 bases from J, the gap between germline ends came to 10 bases.

The chain is built from TRBV13 and TRBJ2-4, with 8 positions matching TRBD1. V lost 2 bases and J lost 10; bases outside the gene matches: 7. There are 14 residues in the CDR3. CDR1 and CDR2 (germline): PRHDT, FYEKMQ (reference sequence). CDR3 sequence reads: CASSLRQGNRIQYF. CDR3 in DNA: TGTGCCAGCAGCTTAAGACAGGGGAATAGGATTCAGTACTTC.

This chain connects TRBV7-2 to TRBJ2-5; TRBD1 matches 9 bases. Germline CDR1 and CDR2: SGHTA and FQGNSA. The CDR3 length is 14 residues. V lost 5 bases, J lost 5 bases, and 6 bases stayed unmatched. CDR3 sequence: CASSTGTGSETQYF. The CDR3 DNA reads as TGTGCCAGCAGCACGGGGACAGGGTCGGAGACCCAGTACTTC.

V is TRBV6-5 and J is TRBJ2-6, with a weak D call TRBD1 (5 bases). The CDR3 consists of 15 residues. CDR1 and CDR2 (germline): MNHEY, SVGAGI. With 11 bases removed from V and 2 bases from J, the gap between germline ends came to 16 bases. CDR3 region: CAGERAGTGANVLTF. CDR3 in DNA: TGTGCCGGGGAACGAGCAGGGACTGGGGCCAACGTCCTGACTTTC.

This sequence joins TRBV28 and TRBJ1-3, with 7 bases matching TRBD1. After removal of 4 bases from V and 0 bases from J, the junction contained 9 bases not matched to a gene. The CDR3 has 17 amino acids. Germline V lookup: CDR1 MDHEN, CDR2 SYDVKM. In DNA, the CDR3 is TGTGCCAGCAGTTCCTTGGGACAGCGGACCTCTGGAAACACCATATATTTT. It is translated as CASSSLGQRTSGNTIYF.

This rearrangement joins TRBV11-3 to TRBJ2-1, with 11 bases identical to TRBD1. The length of the CDR3 is 17 residues. V was clipped by 3 bases and J by 1 base; unmatched bases: 5. Germline V gene lookup returns CDR1 SGHNT and CDR2 YENEEA. CDR3: CASSFSGQGASYNEQFF. The CDR3 DNA follows: TGTGCCAGCAGCTTTTCCGGACAGGGGGCGTCCTACAATGAGCAGTTCTTC. Full variable domain (missing parts from reference TRBV11-3 and TRBJ2-1): EAGVVQSPRYKIIEKKQPVAFWCNPISGHNTLYWYLQNLGQGPELLIRYENEEAVDDSQLPKDRFSAERLKGVDSTLKIQPAELGDSAVYLCASSFSGQGASYNEQFFGPGTRLTVL.

The J gene is TRBJ2-7, the V gene TRBV2; a weak D match, TRBD1 (6 bases). The CDR3 consists of 14 residues. Trimming took 6 bases from V and 2 from J, leaving 14 bases between them. Germline V lookup: CDR1 SNHLY, CDR2 FYNNEI. CDR3 sequence: CASRRQEQTYEQYF. The CDR3 region has the DNA TGTGCCAGCAGACGACAGGAACAAACCTACGAGCAGTACTTC.

V usage is TRBV19 and J usage is TRBJ1-1; tentatively, D is TRBD1 (5 bases). This CDR3 spans 16 amino acids. Per the germline V gene, CDR1 is LNHDA and CDR2 is SQIVND (reference sequence). Trimming shortened V by 5 bases and J by 1 base, and 17 bases separated the two germline ends. The CDR3 DNA is TGTGCCAGTAGTTCAGGACCGGGACGGACGAACACTGAAGCTTTCTTT. Amino acid sequence: CASSSGPGRTNTEAFF.

There are a few counts of this clone. The CDR3 loop reads CASSLGQSNSPLHF. CDR3 nucleotides: TGTGCCAGCAGCTTAGGACAGAGTAATTCACCCCTCCACTTT. The rearrangement uses TRBV7-2 and TRBJ1-6; D possibly corresponds to TRBD1 (5 bases). Trimming left V 1 base short and J 6 bases short, with 7 bases between. The germline V gene encodes CDR1 SGHTA and CDR2 FQGNSA. This CDR3 is built from 14 residues.

The chain uses TRBV6-5 and TRBJ2-7; TRBD1 matches at 7 bases. CDR1 is MNHEY and CDR2 is SVGAGI in the germline V gene. V shed 6 bases and J 0 bases; nucleotides not matched to a gene: 2. CDR3 size: 13 residues. The CDR3 bases are TGTGCCAGCAGGGACAGGAACTCCTACGAGCAGTACTTC. Translating it yields CASRDRNSYEQYF.

CDR3 sequence reads: CASSPRQGGNRSYNEQFF. CDR3 coding DNA: TGTGCCAGCAGCCCCCGACAGGGGGGTAACCGCTCCTACAATGAGCAGTTCTTC. The chain uses TRBV3-1 (or the pseudogene TRBV3-2) and TRBJ2-1; 9 bases agree with TRBD1. Germline V gene lookup returns CDR1 LGHDT and CDR2 YNNKEL (reference sequence). The CDR3 extends over 18 amino acids. The J segment lost 0 bases and the V segment lost 4 bases, leaving 10 bases of the junction unmatched.

The chain joins TRBV7-9 to TRBJ1-5, with a possible D match to TRBD1 (6 bases). Germline V gene data show CDR1 as SEHNR and CDR2 as FQNEAQ (reference sequence). This CDR3 contains 14 residues. The V end was cut by 5 bases, the J end by 6 bases, with 14 bases between. The CDR3 loop is CASSRDTGIQPQHF. CDR3 DNA: TGTGCCAGCAGCCGGGACACGGGTATTCAGCCCCAGCATTTT. Based on the CDR3 plus reference TRBV7-9 and TRBJ1-5, the full variable domain is DTGVSQNPRHKITKRGQNVTFRCDPISEHNRLYWYRQTLGQGPEFLTYFQNEAQLEKSRLLSDRFSAERPKGSFSTLEIQRTEQGDSAMYLCASSRDTGIQPQHFGDGTRLSIL.

The J gene is TRBJ1-2, the V gene TRBV2; 7 positions match TRBD1. CDR3 length equals 15 residues. With 8 bases clipped from V and 4 bases from J, the junction kept 13 bases outside the gene matches. Germline V lookup: CDR1 SNHLY, CDR2 FYNNEI. The CDR3 loop is CASVADRQGSYGYTF. The CDR3 DNA sequence: TGTGCCAGCGTCGCAGACAGACAGGGTTCCTATGGCTACACCTTC.

This rearrangement joins TRBV19 to TRBJ2-2; D might be TRBD1 (8 bases). V lost 7 bases and J lost 7, with 16 bases in between. Germline assignment: CDR1 LNHDA and CDR2 SQIVND (reference sequence). This CDR3 has 14 residues. The CDR3 DNA follows: TGTGCCAGTAAACTACAGGGGGAGGGCGGGGAGCTGTTTTTT. Protein sequence: CASKLQGEGGELFF.

The V and J genes are TRBV6-6 and TRBJ2-7; no reliable D call. The CDR3 extends over 12 amino acids. Trimming took 5 bases from V and 0 from J, leaving 5 bases between them. In germline, CDR1 is MNHNY, CDR2 SVGAGI (reference sequence). In DNA, the CDR3 is TGTGCCAGCAGTCCGGCCTCCTACGAGCAGTACTTC. This encodes CASSPASYEQYF.

This chain links TRBV5-1 with TRBJ2-1, with 8 bases fitting TRBD1. The V gene's germline CDR1 is SGHRS and CDR2 YFSETQ. The CDR3 length is 14 residues. The ends lost 4 bases at V and 7 bases at J; junction bases unmatched: 7. The CDR3 loop reads CASSRDRGWNEQFF. The DNA for the CDR3 is TGCGCCAGCAGCCGTGACAGGGGTTGGAATGAGCAGTTCTTC. Full variable domain (remainder filled in from reference TRBV5-1 and TRBJ2-1): KAGVTQTPRYLIKTRGQQVTLSCSPISGHRSVSWYQQTPGQGLQFLFEYFSETQRNKGNFPGRFSGRQFSNSRSEMNVSTLELGDSALYLCASSRDRGWNEQFFGPGTRLTVL.